The clone carrying this T cell receptor beta chain was seen a few times. The antigen remains unidentified. A much larger clone differs from this one at a single base, so this may be a read error. The data belong to a study of breast tumors, draining lymph nodes, adjacent tissues. Overall study findings and caveats: Data fit most tumor T cells coming from lymph node, expanding in tumor. Luminal-like breast cancer showed significantly greater tumor-nontumor repertoire similarity than basal-like breast cancer did. Data only fit, rather than demonstrated, lymph node origin of most tumor T cells. Compared with lymph nodes, tumors were less diverse; compared with nontumor tissue, more.

Axillary draining lymph nodes of breast cancer patients supplied the node samples. TCRdb reprocessed the multiplex PCR reads via MiXCR and lists one record per CDR3 protein. Among approximately 210,000 distinct CDR3 sequences listed, roughly 32% were seen once. Germline loops: CDR1 DFQATT, CDR2 SNEGSKA (reference sequence). The CDR3 extends over 14 amino acids. With 3 bases removed from V and 9 bases from J, the gap between germline ends came to 18 bases. This chain links TRBV20-1 with TRBJ2-1, with D perhaps assigned TRBD1 or TRBD2 (5 bases each). The sequence derives from a female donor with breast cancer. Some clones in this sample may be carry-over from other donors' samples. Sequenced material: axillary lymph node tissue. The CDR3 here is CSASVGTINSEQFF. The CDR3 bases are TGCAGTGCTAGTGTCGGGACGATAAATTCTGAGCAGTTCTTC.